A single sample gave rise to the 9 T cell receptor beta chains below, sequenced in a study of early T cells in non-severe SARS-CoV-2 infection. TCRdb passed the 5' RACE reads through MiXCR, listing each CDR3 protein once. The sample lists around 19,000 distinct CDR3 sequences; under 5.5% were seen once. Sample: whole blood. Receptors were obtained from an adult who was a healthcare worker with PCR-confirmed SARS-CoV-2 infection or an uninfected control (not recorded which).

This clonotype is judged medium-sized. The V gene is TRBV28, the J gene TRBJ2-5; D is tentatively TRBD1 or TRBD2 (5 bases each). The V gene's germline CDR1 is MDHEN and CDR2 SYDVKM. This CDR3 comprises 12 residues. V lost 5 bases, J lost 2 bases, and 6 bases lay in between. The CDR3 loop is CASSGGQETQYF. The CDR3 bases are TGTGCCAGCAGTGGGGGTCAAGAGACCCAGTACTTC.

This clonotype was counted many times. The chain has TRBV5-1 and TRBJ2-5; D perhaps matches TRBD1 (6 bases). V was pared by 0 bases and J by 3 bases, with 6 bases between. Germline lookup yields CDR1 SGHRS and CDR2 YFSETQ. The CDR3 spans 13 residues. This CDR3 reads CASSLGTEETQYF. The CDR3 DNA follows: TGCGCCAGCAGCTTGGGGACAGAAGAGACCCAGTACTTC.

This clonotype was counted many times. V is TRBV7-8 and J is TRBJ2-2; D could derive from TRBD1 or TRBD2 (6 bases each). Germline V gives CDR1 SGHVS, CDR2 FQNEAQ. Trimming removed 4 bases from V and 5 bases from J, with 14 bases in between. This CDR3 is 15 amino acids long. DNA for the CDR3: TGTGCCAGCAGCTCCCAAATAGGGGGGACCGGGGAGCTGTTTTTT. This encodes CASSSQIGGTGELFF. The full variable domain, its missing parts supplied by reference TRBV7-8 and TRBJ2-2, is GAGVSQSPRYKVAKRGQDVALRCDPISGHVSLFWYQQALGQGPEFLTYFQNEAQLDKSGLPSDRFFAERPEGSVSTLKIQRTQQEDSAVYLCASSSQIGGTGELFFGEGSRLTVL.

This clonotype was seen repeatedly, ten times or more. This sequence joins TRBV4-1 and TRBJ2-7; perhaps TRBD1 as D (7 bases). Germline assignment: CDR1 MGHRA and CDR2 YSYEKL. This CDR3 has 17 residues. Trimming removed 0 bases from V and 0 bases from J, with 15 bases in between. The CDR3: CASSQETFQGGSYEQYF. CDR3 sequence (DNA): TGCGCCAGCAGCCAAGAAACTTTCCAGGGGGGCTCCTACGAGCAGTACTTC.

The chain links TRBV10-3 to TRBJ1-1, with D tentatively TRBD1 (6 bases). Germline lookup yields CDR1 ENHRY and CDR2 SYGVKD. The CDR3 loop spans 14 amino acids. V was cut by 5 bases and J by 2 bases, with 12 bases left in between. CDR3 protein: CAISLDRTNTEAFF. The CDR3 nucleotides read TGTGCCATCAGTCTAGACAGGACCAACACTGAAGCTTTCTTT.

This clonotype was seen only a few times. The CDR3 DNA is TGTGCCAGCTCACCAACCTCTAGCGGGGGGGCTAACGAGCAGTACTTC. This gives the protein CASSPTSSGGANEQYF. The J gene is TRBJ2-7, the V gene TRBV18; 12 bases are shared with TRBD2. From germline, CDR1 is KGHSH and CDR2 LQKENI. Unmatched junction bases numbered 7, after V lost 2 bases and J lost 5 bases. The CDR3 totals 16 residues.

This clonotype was seen many times. V usage is TRBV6-5 and J usage is TRBJ2-3; perhaps TRBD2 as D (6 bases). CDR1 is MNHEY, CDR2 SVGAGI, per germline. V dropped 4 bases and J dropped 0 bases, with 11 bases sitting between them. CDR3 length equals 15 residues. The CDR3 DNA follows: TGTGCCAGCAGTTTAGCGGAATGGAGCACAGATACGCAGTATTTT. It yields the protein CASSLAEWSTDTQYF.

There are a few counts of this clonotype. V is TRBV7-8 and J is TRBJ2-3, with 10 nucleotides matching TRBD1. V lost 6 bases to trimming and J lost 2 bases; unmatched junction nucleotides: 11. This CDR3 contains 17 residues. Germline assignment: CDR1 SGHVS and CDR2 FQNEAQ. The CDR3 loop reads CASRDGPGTGATDTQYF. The CDR3 DNA reads TGTGCCAGCAGAGATGGTCCCGGGACAGGGGCCACAGATACGCAGTATTTT.

Relative to its sample, this clonotype is medium-sized. The rearrangement links TRBV7-2 to TRBJ1-5; D unclear. Trimming stripped 1 base from V and 1 base from J, with 5 bases between. Germline assignment: CDR1 SGHTA and CDR2 FQGNSA. The length of the CDR3 is 14 residues. DNA of the CDR3: TGTGCCAGCAGCTTAGGGATGAGCAATCAGCCCCAGCATTTT. This translates into CASSLGMSNQPQHF.